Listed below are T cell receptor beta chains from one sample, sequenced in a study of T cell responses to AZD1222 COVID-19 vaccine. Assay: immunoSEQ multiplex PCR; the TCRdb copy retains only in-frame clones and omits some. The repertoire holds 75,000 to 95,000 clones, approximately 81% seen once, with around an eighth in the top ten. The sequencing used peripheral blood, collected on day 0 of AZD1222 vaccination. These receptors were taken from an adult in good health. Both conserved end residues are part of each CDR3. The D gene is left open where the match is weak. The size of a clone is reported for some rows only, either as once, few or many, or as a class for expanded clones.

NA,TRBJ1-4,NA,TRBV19,TGTGCCAGTAGTATAGATAGGGAGCTGAGGGGTGAAAAACTGTTTTTT,CASSIDRELRGEKLFF
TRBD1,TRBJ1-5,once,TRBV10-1,TGCGCCAGCAGTGAGTCGACGGGACAGGGGATGCCCCAGCATTTT,CASSESTGQGMPQHF
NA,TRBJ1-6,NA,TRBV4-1,TGCGCCAGCAGCCAAGAGGTCAGGGGAGTTTCACCCCTCCACTTT,CASSQEVRGVSPLHF
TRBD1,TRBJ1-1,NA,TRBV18,TGTGCCAGCTCCCAGACAGGGGGCACTGAAGCTTTCTTT,CASSQTGGTEAFF
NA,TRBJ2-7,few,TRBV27,TGTGCCAGCAGTTTAGGGATTACTTACGAGCAGTACTTC,CASSLGITYEQYF
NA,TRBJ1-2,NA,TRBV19,TGTGCCAGTAGTATAAGGCCCGACGTAAGATCTGGCTACACCTTC,CASSIRPDVRSGYTF
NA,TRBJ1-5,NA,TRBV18,TGTGCCAGCTCACCGGGCACCCCGGGAAATCAGCCCCAGCATTTT,CASSPGTPGNQPQHF
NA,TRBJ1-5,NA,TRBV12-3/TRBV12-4,TGTGCCAGCAGTTCGCGTGGGGGTCAGCCCCAGCATTTT,CASSSRGGQPQHF
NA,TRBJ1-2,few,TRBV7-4,TGTGCCAGCAGCTTATTTGTCGGCACCTTC,CASSLFVGTF
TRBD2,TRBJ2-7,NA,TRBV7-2,TGTGCCAGCAGCTTAGCACCTAGCGGGGATATCTACGAGCAGTACTTC,CASSLAPSGDIYEQYF
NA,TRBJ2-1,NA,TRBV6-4,TGTGCCAGCAGTGACTGGCCGGGGGCCGACAATGAGCAGTTCTTC,CASSDWPGADNEQFF
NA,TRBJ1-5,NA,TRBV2,TGTGCCAGCAGTGATGGGGGCAGGGAACAGCCCCAGCATTTT,CASSDGGREQPQHF
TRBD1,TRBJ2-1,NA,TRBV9,TGTGCCAGCAGCCCATGGGACAGCCACAATGAGCAGTTCTTC,CASSPWDSHNEQFF
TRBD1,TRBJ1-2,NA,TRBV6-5,TGTGCCAGCAGTTACAAGGGACAGAGTACTAACTATGGCTACACCTTC,CASSYKGQSTNYGYTF
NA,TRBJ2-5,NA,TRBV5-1,TGCGCCAGCAGCCGCATCCTAACGACAGCAGGGCGGCAGACCCAGTACTTC,CASSRILTTAGRQTQYF
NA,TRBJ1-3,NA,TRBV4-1,TGCGCCAGCAGCCGCGCGGGCAGATCCTCTGGAAACACCATATATTTT,CASSRAGRSSGNTIYF
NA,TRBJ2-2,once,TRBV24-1,TGTGCCACCAGTGGAACAGCGAACACCGGGGAGCTGTTTTTT,CATSGTANTGELFF
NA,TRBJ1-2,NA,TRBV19,TGTGCCAGTACTACACCCGACAGGCGGGAAGGGCATGGCTACACCTTC,CASTTPDRREGHGYTF
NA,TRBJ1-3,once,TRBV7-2,TGTGCCAGCAGCTTAGTGGGACGGAGCTCTGGAAACACCATATATTTT,CASSLVGRSSGNTIYF
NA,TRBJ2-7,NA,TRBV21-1,TGTGCCAGCAGCACGGACCGCGACCTAGACCACGAGCAGTACTTC,CASSTDRDLDHEQYF
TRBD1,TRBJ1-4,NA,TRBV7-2,TGTGCCAGCAGCTTAGTTCAAGGGGCGACAGGGATTAATGAAAAACTGTTTTTT,CASSLVQGATGINEKLFF
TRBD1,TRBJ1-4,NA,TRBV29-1,TGCAGCGTTGAAGGCCTACAGGGGAATGAAAAACTGTTTTTT,CSVEGLQGNEKLFF
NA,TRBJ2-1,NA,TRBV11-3,TGTGCCAGCAGCTTAGACGGTTTATCCTACAATGAGCAGTTCTTC,CASSLDGLSYNEQFF
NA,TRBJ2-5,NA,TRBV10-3,TGTGCCATCAGTGAGTCTAGGGGTCAGGGAGGCGAAGAGACCCAGTACTTC,CAISESRGQGGEETQYF
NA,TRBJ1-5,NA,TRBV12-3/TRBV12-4,TGTGCCAGCACTCCGGGGAATCAGCCCCAGCATTTT,CASTPGNQPQHF
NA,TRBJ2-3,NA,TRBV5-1,TGCGCCAGCAGCCTCCTCCCCCAGGGAAGCACAGATACGCAGTATTTT,CASSLLPQGSTDTQYF
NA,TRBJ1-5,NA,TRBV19,TGTGCCAGTAGTATAGATCCGGGAGGAAAAGAATATCGACCCCAGCATTTT,CASSIDPGGKEYRPQHF
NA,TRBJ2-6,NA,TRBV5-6,TGTGCCAGCAGCTTTTGGAGGCATGGGGTACCTGGGGCCAACGTCCTGACTTTC,CASSFWRHGVPGANVLTF
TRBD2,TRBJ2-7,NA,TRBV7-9,TGTGCCAGCAGCTTAGGCGGGGGTTCCTACGAGCAGTACTTC,CASSLGGGSYEQYF
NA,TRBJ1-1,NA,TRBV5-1,TGCGCCAGCAGCTCGGGACGAGGAAACGCTGAAGCTTTCTTT,CASSSGRGNAEAFF
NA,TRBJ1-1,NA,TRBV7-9,TGTGCCAGCAGCCGTCAAAGGGACACTGAAGCTTTCTTT,CASSRQRDTEAFF
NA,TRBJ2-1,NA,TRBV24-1,TGTGCCACCAGTGATATGGGGAATAACAATGAGCAGTTCTTC,CATSDMGNNNEQFF
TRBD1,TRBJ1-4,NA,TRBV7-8,TGTGCCAGCAGCATCTACAGGGGTTCGAATGAAAAACTGTTTTTT,CASSIYRGSNEKLFF
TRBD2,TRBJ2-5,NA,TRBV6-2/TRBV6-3,TGTGCCAGCAGTTTCCTAGCGGGGAGGTCAGTAACGGAGACCCAGTACTTC,CASSFLAGRSVTETQYF
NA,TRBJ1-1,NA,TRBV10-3,TGTGCCACCGTAGAAGAGACTGAAGCTTTCTTT,CATVEETEAFF
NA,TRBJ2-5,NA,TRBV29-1,TGCAGCGTTGGGGAAAGGGAGACCCAGTACTTC,CSVGERETQYF
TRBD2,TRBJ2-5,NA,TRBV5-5,TGTGCCAGCAGCTTCGGGGGGGATTGGGAGACCCAGTACTTC,CASSFGGDWETQYF
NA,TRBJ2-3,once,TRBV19,TGTGCCAGTAGTATAGTTTCTTTGGCAGATACGCAGTATTTT,CASSIVSLADTQYF
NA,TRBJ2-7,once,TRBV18,TGTGCCAGCTCACCAAACACAGGGAACGAGCAGTACTTC,CASSPNTGNEQYF
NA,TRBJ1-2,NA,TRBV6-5,TGTGCCAGCAGTCTCCAGACTGCCTCCTTTGGCTACACCTTC,CASSLQTASFGYTF
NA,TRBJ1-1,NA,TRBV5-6,TGTGCCAGCAGCTTGGAAGCGGCCTTGAACACTGAAGCTTTCTTT,CASSLEAALNTEAFF
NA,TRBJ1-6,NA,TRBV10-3,TGTGCCATCAGTGAGTTGGGGTATAATTCACCCCTCCACTTT,CAISELGYNSPLHF
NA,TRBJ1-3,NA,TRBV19,TGTGCCAGTAGTATTCGGGGAGATGGAAACACCATATATTTT,CASSIRGDGNTIYF
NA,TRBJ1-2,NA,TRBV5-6,TGTGCCAGCAGCTTGCTCCGGGGCCCTCTCTATGGCTACACCTTC,CASSLLRGPLYGYTF